The 32 T cell receptor beta chains in this list originate from one sample, sequenced in a study of CD8+CD57+ T cells in acquired aplastic anemia. Genomic DNA constituted the template upon which TCR beta VDJ and CDR3 profiling was performed. One entry per CDR3 protein results from TCRdb running MiXCR on the reads. Counted here are around 150,000 distinct CDR3 sequences, 71% occurring once; the ten biggest clones make up more than 35%. The authors sequenced patients whose flow cytometry had shown CD8+CD57+ cell expansion. Sequenced: sorted CD4+, CD8+, or CD8+CD57+ T cells (not recorded which) from PBMCs. These receptors were taken from a human donor with aplastic anemia.

V is TRBV20-1 and J is TRBJ1-1; possibly TRBD1 for D (6 bases). V was shortened by 1 base and J by 1 base, with 13 bases between the two germline ends. CDR1 DFQATT and CDR2 SNEGSKA come from the germline V gene (reference sequence). This CDR3 is built from 15 residues. The CDR3 sequence: CSARVWQGTNTEAFF. CDR3 nucleotide sequence: TGCAGTGCTAGAGTTTGGCAGGGGACGAACACTGAAGCTTTCTTT.

V gene TRBV29-1 combines with J gene TRBJ1-1, with 7 bases lining up with TRBD1. The CDR3 is made up of 16 amino acids. J lost 5 bases, V lost 1 base, and 13 bases had no gene match. Germline V CDR1 and CDR2: SQVTM, ANQGSEA. CDR3 region: CSVEVTGLKVGTEAFF. The CDR3 region has the DNA TGCAGCGTTGAAGTGACAGGGCTAAAAGTCGGGACTGAAGCTTTCTTT.

This clonotype was seen many times. V and J are TRBV19 and TRBJ1-1, with D unclear. This CDR3 has 13 amino acids. CDR1 and CDR2 (germline): LNHDA, SQIVND (reference sequence). Trimming left V 5 bases short and J 1 base short, with 8 bases between. The CDR3 reads CASSFTKNTEAFF. The CDR3 nucleotides are TGTGCCAGTAGTTTCACCAAGAACACTGAAGCTTTCTTT.

This chain joins TRBV4-2 and TRBJ2-1; unclear D gene. The V end lost 2 bases, the J end lost 7 bases, and 9 bases lay between the germline ends. The CDR3 consists of 13 residues. Germline loops: CDR1 LGHNA, CDR2 YNFKEQ. DNA for the CDR3: TGTGCCAGCAGCCAATCCGGGTATAATGAGCAGTTCTTC. This codes for CASSQSGYNEQFF.

The chain employs TRBV6-5 and TRBJ2-7; 11 nucleotides align to TRBD2. The CDR3 runs 17 residues. After removal of 6 bases from V and 1 base from J, the junction contained 11 bases not matched to a gene. Germline CDR1 MNHEY, CDR2 SVGAGI. CDR3 region: CASRPPLAGGPSYEQYF. The CDR3 DNA is TGTGCCAGCAGGCCGCCCTTAGCGGGAGGGCCTTCCTACGAGCAGTACTTC.

This chain uses TRBV19 with TRBJ1-2, with 7 bases aligning to TRBD1. Germline CDR1 and CDR2: LNHDA and SQIVND (reference sequence). This CDR3 spans 15 amino acids. The trim removed 7 bases at V and 4 bases at J, leaving 12 bases unmatched. The CDR3 reads CASNTPPGQIYGYTF. CDR3 DNA sequence: TGTGCCAGTAACACCCCCCCGGGACAGATCTATGGCTACACCTTC.

This chain connects TRBV7-9 to TRBJ2-5, with TRBD2 identical over 8 bases. The CDR3 loop spans 15 amino acids. The germline gives CDR1 SEHNR, CDR2 FQNEAQ (reference sequence). The trim removed 2 bases at V and 7 bases at J, leaving 9 bases unmatched. The CDR3 loop is CASSLWGLGPGTQYF. The CDR3 DNA reads as TGTGCCAGCAGCTTATGGGGACTAGGTCCAGGGACCCAGTACTTC.

This clonotype was seen a few times. The chain is built from TRBV6-4 and TRBJ2-2, with 8 bases that match TRBD1. This CDR3 is built from 16 residues. V was pared by 4 bases and J by 3 bases, with 7 bases of the junction left unmatched. Germline-derived CDR1 and CDR2 are MRHNA and SNTAGT. CDR3: CASSADDRGDTGELFF. The CDR3 DNA reads as TGTGCCAGCAGTGCCGACGACAGGGGAGACACCGGGGAGCTGTTTTTT.

This rearrangement joins TRBV19 to TRBJ1-6, with D tentatively TRBD1 (6 bases). Trimming removed 3 bases at V and 7 bases at J, with 10 bases between. There are 14 residues in the CDR3. Germline V lookup: CDR1 LNHDA, CDR2 SQIVND (reference sequence). The CDR3 DNA follows: TGTGCCAGTAGTATGGGGACAAACAATTCACCCCTCCACTTT. It specifies CASSMGTNNSPLHF.

The rearrangement links TRBV5-8 to TRBJ2-1; possibly TRBD1 for D (6 bases). Germline values: CDR1 SGHTS, CDR2 YDEGEE. V lost 1 base to trimming and J lost 4 bases, with 15 bases between them. There are 16 residues in the CDR3. The CDR3 sequence is CASSLLAGTHYNEQFF. The CDR3 nucleotides read TGTGCCAGCAGCTTGTTGGCCGGGACACATTACAATGAGCAGTTCTTC. The full variable domain, its missing parts supplied by reference TRBV5-8 and TRBJ2-1, is EAGVTQSPTHLIKTRGQQATLRCSPISGHTSVYWYQQALGLGLQFLLWYDEGEERNRGNFPPRFSGRQFPNYSSELNVNALELEDSALYLCASSLLAGTHYNEQFFGPGTRLTVL.

This rearrangement joins TRBV7-2 to TRBJ2-3, with 8 bases that match TRBD2. Germline lookup yields CDR1 SGHTA and CDR2 FQGNSA. J gave up 2 bases and V 3 bases, and 7 bases lay outside the gene matches. CDR3 length: 16 residues. CDR3 nucleotide sequence: TGTGCCAGCAGCTTCGCCGGGGGGGGGATCACAGATACGCAGTATTTT. This codes for CASSFAGGGITDTQYF.

J is TRBJ2-7 and V is TRBV7-9, with 8 bases aligning to TRBD1. This CDR3 spans 16 amino acids. V shed 5 bases and J 1 base; nucleotides not matched to a gene: 10. Germline CDR1 reads SEHNR; CDR2 reads FQNEAQ (reference sequence). In DNA, the CDR3 is TGTGCCAGCAGCCCCCGTGGACAGGGTTCTTCCTACGAGCAGTACTTC. Protein sequence: CASSPRGQGSSYEQYF.

J is TRBJ1-2 and V is TRBV7-3; weak D call: TRBD1 (6 bases). The germline V gene encodes CDR1 SGHTA and CDR2 FQGTGA. CDR3 size: 15 residues. With 1 base removed from V and 4 bases from J, the gap between germline ends came to 13 bases. The CDR3 DNA sequence: TGTGCCAGCAGCTTAAGTATGGACAGCATCTATGGCTACACCTTC. Translating it yields CASSLSMDSIYGYTF.

The chain has TRBV9 and TRBJ2-7, with D unresolved. The length of the CDR3 is 17 residues. V lost 4 bases and J lost 0, with 20 bases in between. Germline loops: CDR1 SGDLS, CDR2 YYNGEE. DNA of the CDR3: TGTGCCAGCAGCTCCCCTGTTATAACCAGGAGCTCCTACGAGCAGTACTTC. It specifies CASSSPVITRSSYEQYF.

This clonotype was seen a handful of times. The rearrangement links TRBV19 to TRBJ1-1; weak D call: TRBD1 (6 bases). The V and J ends lost 5 bases and 0 bases respectively, with 10 bases between them. The V gene's germline CDR1 is LNHDA and CDR2 SQIVND (reference sequence). The CDR3 extends over 14 amino acids. The CDR3 DNA follows: TGTGCCAGTAGTCAGCAGGGGATGAACACTGAAGCTTTCTTT. Encoded protein: CASSQQGMNTEAFF.

The rearrangement joins TRBV7-8 to TRBJ1-4; D is uncertain. Trimming pared 1 base from V and 7 bases from J, leaving 7 bases between. Germline V CDR1 and CDR2: SGHVS, FQNEAQ. This CDR3 region has 13 residues. CDR3: CASSLGRPEKLFF. The DNA for the CDR3 is TGTGCCAGCAGCTTAGGCCGACCTGAAAAACTGTTTTTT. Full variable domain (outside the CDR3, taken from reference TRBV7-8 and TRBJ1-4): GAGVSQSPRYKVAKRGQDVALRCDPISGHVSLFWYQQALGQGPEFLTYFQNEAQLDKSGLPSDRFFAERPEGSVSTLKIQRTQQEDSAVYLCASSLGRPEKLFFGSGTQLSVL.

In its sample, this clonotype was seen a few times. V and J are TRBV24-1 and TRBJ2-5; 8 nucleotides line up with TRBD1. The V gene's germline CDR1 is KGHDR and CDR2 SFDVKD. This CDR3 has 17 residues. With V trimmed by 3 bases and J by 2 bases, 10 bases remained unmatched. The CDR3 DNA follows: TGTGCCACCAGTGATCCCGGCGGGACAGGCCAACAAGAGACCCAGTACTTC. Its protein product is CATSDPGGTGQQETQYF.

This clonotype was detected a few times. Germline is not matched at one junction end, which may reflect a read error. V usage is TRBV19 and J usage is TRBJ2-5; a weak D match, TRBD1 (5 bases). Germline-derived CDR1 and CDR2 are LNHDA and SQIVND (reference sequence). The CDR3 spans 14 residues. Here the CDR3 reads CASSMTETQEAQYF. The DNA for the CDR3 is TGTGCCAGTAGTATGACAGAAACCCAAGAGGCCCAGTACTTC.

The CDR3 spells CATSRERGVNYGYTF. The CDR3 DNA follows: TGTGCCACCAGCAGAGAGAGGGGTGTCAACTATGGCTACACCTTC. The chain carries TRBV15 and TRBJ1-2; perhaps TRBD1 as D (5 bases). CDR3 length: 15 residues. Trimming shortened V by 0 bases and J by 2 bases, and 10 bases separated the two germline ends. CDR1 and CDR2 (germline): LNHNV, YYDKDF (reference sequence).

CDR3 nucleotide sequence: TGTGCCAGCAGCGTCGCAGGAACAAGCTCCTACGAGCAGTACTTC. Residues: CASSVAGTSSYEQYF. The rearrangement uses TRBV9 and TRBJ2-7; D remains ambiguous. Trimming took 2 bases from V and 0 from J, leaving 12 bases between them. The CDR3 has 15 residues. CDR1 is SGDLS, CDR2 YYNGEE, per germline. Filled out from reference TRBV9 and TRBJ2-7, the complete variable domain reads DSGVTQTPKHLITATGQRVTLRCSPRSGDLSVYWYQQSLDQGLQFLIQYYNGEERAKGNILERFSAQQFPDLHSELNLSSLELGDSALYFCASSVAGTSSYEQYFGPGTRLTVT.

V and J are TRBV5-1 and TRBJ2-1; 10 bases line up with TRBD1. Germline loops: CDR1 SGHRS, CDR2 YFSETQ. Germline trimming cut 4 bases from V and 2 bases from J; bases unmatched to any gene: 3. The CDR3 has 15 residues. CDR3 residues: CASSLTGGPYNEQFF. CDR3 sequence (DNA): TGCGCCAGCAGCCTGACAGGGGGCCCCTACAATGAGCAGTTCTTC.

This clonotype has more than one count but fewer than ten. This chain connects TRBV24-1 to TRBJ2-7; 9 bases are a match to TRBD2. This CDR3 comprises 14 residues. Germline V lookup: CDR1 KGHDR, CDR2 SFDVKD. V was clipped by 1 base and J by 6 bases; unmatched bases: 3. The CDR3 here is CATSDLAGGSEQYF. CDR3 nucleotide sequence: TGTGCCACCAGTGATTTAGCGGGAGGAAGCGAGCAGTACTTC.

The chain employs TRBV2 and TRBJ2-7, with D possibly matching TRBD1 (7 bases). Germline V gene data show CDR1 as SNHLY and CDR2 as FYNNEI. Trimming stripped 11 bases from V and 2 bases from J, with 13 bases between. CDR3 length: 12 amino acids. CDR3 bases: TGTGCCGTCAGGGGGGAAGCCTACGAGCAGTACTTC. This gives the protein CAVRGEAYEQYF.

The chain couples TRBV4-3 to TRBJ2-6; tentatively, D is TRBD1 (6 bases). CDR1 LGHNA and CDR2 YSLEER come from the germline V gene. CDR3 length: 15 residues. Trimming removed 4 bases from V and 3 bases from J, with 10 bases in between. CDR3 residues: CASSRRGGGANVLTF. Written as DNA, the CDR3 is TGCGCCAGCAGCCGCCGAGGGGGTGGGGCCAACGTCCTGACTTTC.

V gene TRBV9 combines with J gene TRBJ1-2; tentatively, D is TRBD1 (5 bases). CDR3 size: 15 residues. V lost 0 bases and J 3 bases, leaving 12 bases between the germline ends. Germline V gene sequence: CDR1 SGDLS, CDR2 YYNGEE. This chain's CDR3 is CASSVANGGDYGYTF. CDR3 DNA: TGTGCCAGCAGCGTAGCGAACGGGGGGGACTATGGCTACACCTTC.

The chain recombines TRBV10-3 with TRBJ2-6; 8 positions match TRBD1. The CDR3 spans 18 residues. Germline CDR1 ENHRY, CDR2 SYGVKD. V was pared by 3 bases and J by 2 bases, with 9 bases of the junction left unmatched. CDR3: CAISERQGALAGANVLTF. Here the CDR3 DNA reads TGTGCCATCAGTGAACGCCAGGGGGCGCTAGCTGGGGCCAACGTCCTGACTTTC.

This sequence joins TRBV29-1 and TRBJ1-2, with no clear D. V was trimmed by 7 bases and J by 0 bases, leaving 21 bases between them. From germline, CDR1 is SQVTM and CDR2 ANQGSEA. The CDR3 has 16 residues. Written as DNA, the CDR3 is TGCAGCGCCGGGTCGCAGCAGGCTTTCTCTAACTATGGCTACACCTTC. Translated, it gives CSAGSQQAFSNYGYTF.

This chain uses TRBV7-7 with TRBJ2-5; 7 nucleotides line up with TRBD2. V shed 3 bases, J shed 2 bases, and the junction held 9 bases outside the gene matches. Germline CDR1 and CDR2: SSHAT and FNYEAQ (reference sequence). There are 16 residues in the CDR3. CDR3 in amino acids: CASSFGSPGGQETQYF. In DNA, the CDR3 is TGTGCCAGCAGCTTCGGAAGCCCGGGGGGACAAGAGACCCAGTACTTC.

This chain links TRBV20-1 with TRBJ1-6; D remains unclear. Germline CDR1 is DFQATT and CDR2 is SNEGSKA (reference sequence). Trimming removed 0 bases at V and 7 bases at J, with 16 bases between. The CDR3 length is 16 residues. CDR3 sequence reads: CSARDLRQSANSPLHF. In nucleotides, the CDR3 is TGCAGTGCTAGAGATCTGAGGCAGTCGGCCAATTCACCCCTCCACTTT.

This clonotype was observed a single time. CDR3 region: CVEGGADTDTQYF. The CDR3 nucleotides read TGTGTTGAGGGCGGGGCTGACACAGATACGCAGTATTTT. This chain connects TRBV2 to TRBJ2-3; the D gene is possibly TRBD2 (6 bases). The CDR3 contains 13 residues. In germline, CDR1 is SNHLY, CDR2 FYNNEI.

This chain uses TRBV6-4 with TRBJ2-7; 8 bases map to TRBD2. Germline CDR1 reads MRHNA; CDR2 reads SNTAGT. CDR3 size: 14 residues. V was clipped by 3 bases and J by 7 bases; unmatched bases: 8. In DNA, the CDR3 is TGTGCCAGCAGTGAATCGGGAGGGTCTCGAGAGCAGTACTTC. This codes for CASSESGGSREQYF.

The chain couples TRBV7-3 to TRBJ1-6, with TRBD1 as a possible D gene (5 bases). The V end was cut by 3 bases, the J end by 7 bases, with 10 bases between. The CDR3 totals 14 residues. Germline V gives CDR1 SGHTA, CDR2 FQGTGA. The CDR3 is CASSFARVNSPLHF. CDR3 DNA sequence: TGTGCCAGCAGCTTCGCCAGGGTCAATTCACCCCTCCACTTT. The whole variable domain, filled in from reference TRBV7-3 and TRBJ1-6, reads GAGVSQTPSNKVTEKGKYVELRCDPISGHTALYWYRQSLGQGPEFLIYFQGTGAADDSGLPNDRFFAVRPEGSVSTLKIQRTERGDSAVYLCASSFARVNSPLHFGNGTRLTVT.